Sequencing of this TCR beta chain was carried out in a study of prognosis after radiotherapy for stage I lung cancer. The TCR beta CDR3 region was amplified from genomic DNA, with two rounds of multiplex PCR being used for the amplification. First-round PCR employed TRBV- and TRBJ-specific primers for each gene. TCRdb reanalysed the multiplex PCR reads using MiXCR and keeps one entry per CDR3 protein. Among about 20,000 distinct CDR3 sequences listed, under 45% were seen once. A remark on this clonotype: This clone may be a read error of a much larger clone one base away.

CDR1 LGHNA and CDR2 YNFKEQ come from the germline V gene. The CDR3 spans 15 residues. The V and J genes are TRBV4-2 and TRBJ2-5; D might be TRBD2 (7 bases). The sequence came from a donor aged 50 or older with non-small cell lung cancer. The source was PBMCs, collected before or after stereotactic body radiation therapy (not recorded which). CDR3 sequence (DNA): TGTGTCAGCAGCCAAGTTGGGGGGGCCTTAGAGACCCAGTACTTC. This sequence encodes CVSSQVGGALETQYF.